The entry below describes one TCR beta chain. The antigen is undetermined. The sample's treatment: oral pan-JAK inhibitor, 5-10 mg twice daily. It was cDNA, reverse transcribed from extracted RNA, that served as the sequencing template. Clones were sequenced by immunoSEQ multiplex PCR, and TCRdb holds only the in-frame ones, with some missing. The sample includes over 150,000 clones, 45% to 65% seen only once; the top ten take 3% to 3.5%. These data come from a study of CD8+ T cells in alopecia areata. Overall study context: A regimen of oral tofacitinib, 5 to 10 mg twice daily, was given to treated patients. Tofacitinib continued for 6 to 18 months and was then withheld for 6 months. Study-level points and caveats: Any link of baseline CD8+ expansion to response, resting on one nonresponder, remains uncertain.

The TCR was taken from a human donor with alopecia areata. This sample comprised CD4+ T cells sorted from blood, obtained at week 4, from a patient treated with tofacitinib.

The CDR3 sequence: CASSQGMAGLALSGANVLTF. As DNA, the CDR3 is TGCGCCAGCAGCCAAGGAATGGCGGGACTGGCTCTCTCTGGGGCCAACGTCCTGACTTTC. This sequence joins TRBV4-1 and TRBJ2-6, with D tentatively TRBD2 (6 bases). CDR3 length equals 20 residues. Germline V gene data show CDR1 as MGHRA and CDR2 as YSYEKL. The V end lost 1 base, the J end lost 0 bases, and 19 bases lay between the germline ends.